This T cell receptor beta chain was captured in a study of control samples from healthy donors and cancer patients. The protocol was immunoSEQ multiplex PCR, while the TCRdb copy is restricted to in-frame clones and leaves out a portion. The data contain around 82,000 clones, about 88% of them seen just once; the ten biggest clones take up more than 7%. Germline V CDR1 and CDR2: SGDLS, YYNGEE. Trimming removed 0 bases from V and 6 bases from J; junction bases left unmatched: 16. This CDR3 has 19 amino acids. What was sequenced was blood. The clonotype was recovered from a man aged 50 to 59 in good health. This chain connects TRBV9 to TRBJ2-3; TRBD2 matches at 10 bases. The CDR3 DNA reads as TGTGCCAGCAGCGTAGCACCCGGCGGGAGCGGGGGGGCTCGGGATACGCAGTATTTT. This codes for CASSVAPGGSGGARDTQYF.